This TCR beta chain came from a study of cytomegalovirus exposure and HLA in healthy donors. As for the study in general: HLA-typed donors were the source of 83 million or so unique TCRs held in an early data release. Study-wide results and caveats: In a later analysis, compared with equally common non-associated chains, HLA-associated beta chains were more expanded. Certain sequence variants were highly shared and formed a cluster, and this cluster was likely a sequencing artifact. An analysis was carried out later, and it reportedly showed fewer N-insertions in an Asian-associated ancestry cluster than the 666-donor mean.

Comment on this clone: Antigen specificity is unknown.

With 6 bases clipped from V and 8 bases from J, the junction kept 2 bases outside the gene matches. The CDR3 has 11 amino acids. The germline gives CDR1 SNHLY, CDR2 FYNNEI. PCR used 60 Vbeta primers and 13 Jbeta primers. Sequencing was performed with immunoSEQ multiplex PCR; in TCRdb, only in-frame clones are kept and a portion is missing. The table counts approximately 70,000 clones; approximately 4.5% lies in the top ten. The chain combines TRBV2 with TRBJ1-1; TRBD1 aligns across 8 bases. The specimen was PBMCs. This sequence was found in a woman between 35 and 50 years old in good health and CMV-seropositive. This CDR3 is CASRGQEEAFF. DNA for the CDR3: TGTGCCAGCAGGGGACAGGAGGAAGCTTTCTTT.